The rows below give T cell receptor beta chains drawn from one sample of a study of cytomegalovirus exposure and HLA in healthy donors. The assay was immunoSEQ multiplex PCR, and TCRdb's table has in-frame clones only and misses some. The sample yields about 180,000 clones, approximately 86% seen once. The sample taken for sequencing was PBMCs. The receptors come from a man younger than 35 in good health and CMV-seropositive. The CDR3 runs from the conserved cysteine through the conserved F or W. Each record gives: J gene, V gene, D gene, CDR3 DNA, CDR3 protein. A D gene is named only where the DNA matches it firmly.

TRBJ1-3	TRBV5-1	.	TGCGCCAGCAGCCTACAGGGATCTGGAAACACCATATATTTT	CASSLQGSGNTIYF
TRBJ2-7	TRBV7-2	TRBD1	TGTGCCAGCAGCTTAGGGACAGGGATCTACGAGCAGTACTTC	CASSLGTGIYEQYF
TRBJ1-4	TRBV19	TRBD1	TGTGCCAGTACCACACAGGGACAGGTTAATGAAAAACTGTTTTTT	CASTTQGQVNEKLFF
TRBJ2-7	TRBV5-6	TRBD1	TGTGCCAGCAGCGGACGGACAGGGCTAGCCTACGAGCAGTACTTC	CASSGRTGLAYEQYF
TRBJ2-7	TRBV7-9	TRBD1	TGTGCCACCGACAGGGGTTCCTACGAGCAGTACTTC	CATDRGSYEQYF
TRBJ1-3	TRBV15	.	TGTGCCACCCAGTTGTTCTCTGGAAACACCATATATTTT	CATQLFSGNTIYF
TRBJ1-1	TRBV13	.	TGTGCCAGCAGCTTACCGGGGAGCGCTGAAGCTTTCTTT	CASSLPGSAEAFF
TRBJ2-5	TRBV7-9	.	TGTGCCAGCAGCTTAGGACTTACGTACCAAGAGACCCAGTACTTC	CASSLGLTYQETQYF
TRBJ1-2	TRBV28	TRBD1	TGTGCCAGCAGTTTATACGCGGGACAGGGGGTATCTGGCTACACCTTC	CASSLYAGQGVSGYTF
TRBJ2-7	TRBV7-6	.	TGTGCCAGCAGCTTAGTGGTTAGCGGCACCTACGAGCAGTACTTC	CASSLVVSGTYEQYF
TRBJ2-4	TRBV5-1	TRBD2	TGCGCCAGCAGCTTGTCGGGGGGGCAGGGCATTCAGTACTTC	CASSLSGGQGIQYF
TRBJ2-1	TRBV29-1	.	TGCAGCGGGTTTCGGGGGATCAATGAGCAGTTCTTC	CSGFRGINEQFF
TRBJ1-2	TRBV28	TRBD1	TGTGCCAGTACAGGGGGGATCTATGGCTACACCTTC	CASTGGIYGYTF
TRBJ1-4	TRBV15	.	TGTGCCACCAGCAGAGATCTTTCAGGCAATGAAAAACTGTTTTTT	CATSRDLSGNEKLFF
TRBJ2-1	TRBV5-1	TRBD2	TGCGCCAGCAGCTTGGCGGGACTAGCGCCCCATGAGCAGTTCTTC	CASSLAGLAPHEQFF